This record covers a single T cell receptor (beta chain). The data are from a study of blood T cell repertoires in COVID-19. Authors' methods: Counts of nucleated cells, estimated from reference gene primer amplification, were obtained. Data came from immunoSEQ multiplex PCR; TCRdb stores just in-frame clones and leaves some out. The D gene and trimming were derived from the DNA, and the V and J assignments and clone size from that table. The table has roughly 200,000 clones, roughly 88% seen once. Germline CDR1 and CDR2: SGHNT and YENEEA. The V end lost 2 bases, the J end lost 8 bases, and 13 bases lay between the germline ends. The CDR3 covers 14 residues.

Sequencing input: PBMCs or T cells enriched from blood (not recorded which). The receptor comes from a man in his forties with acute COVID-19. V is TRBV11-3 and J is TRBJ2-1; D might be TRBD2 (5 bases). The CDR3 sequence: CASSLRGPWDEQFF. The CDR3 DNA sequence: TGTGCCAGCAGCTTAAGAGGGCCTTGGGATGAGCAGTTCTTC.